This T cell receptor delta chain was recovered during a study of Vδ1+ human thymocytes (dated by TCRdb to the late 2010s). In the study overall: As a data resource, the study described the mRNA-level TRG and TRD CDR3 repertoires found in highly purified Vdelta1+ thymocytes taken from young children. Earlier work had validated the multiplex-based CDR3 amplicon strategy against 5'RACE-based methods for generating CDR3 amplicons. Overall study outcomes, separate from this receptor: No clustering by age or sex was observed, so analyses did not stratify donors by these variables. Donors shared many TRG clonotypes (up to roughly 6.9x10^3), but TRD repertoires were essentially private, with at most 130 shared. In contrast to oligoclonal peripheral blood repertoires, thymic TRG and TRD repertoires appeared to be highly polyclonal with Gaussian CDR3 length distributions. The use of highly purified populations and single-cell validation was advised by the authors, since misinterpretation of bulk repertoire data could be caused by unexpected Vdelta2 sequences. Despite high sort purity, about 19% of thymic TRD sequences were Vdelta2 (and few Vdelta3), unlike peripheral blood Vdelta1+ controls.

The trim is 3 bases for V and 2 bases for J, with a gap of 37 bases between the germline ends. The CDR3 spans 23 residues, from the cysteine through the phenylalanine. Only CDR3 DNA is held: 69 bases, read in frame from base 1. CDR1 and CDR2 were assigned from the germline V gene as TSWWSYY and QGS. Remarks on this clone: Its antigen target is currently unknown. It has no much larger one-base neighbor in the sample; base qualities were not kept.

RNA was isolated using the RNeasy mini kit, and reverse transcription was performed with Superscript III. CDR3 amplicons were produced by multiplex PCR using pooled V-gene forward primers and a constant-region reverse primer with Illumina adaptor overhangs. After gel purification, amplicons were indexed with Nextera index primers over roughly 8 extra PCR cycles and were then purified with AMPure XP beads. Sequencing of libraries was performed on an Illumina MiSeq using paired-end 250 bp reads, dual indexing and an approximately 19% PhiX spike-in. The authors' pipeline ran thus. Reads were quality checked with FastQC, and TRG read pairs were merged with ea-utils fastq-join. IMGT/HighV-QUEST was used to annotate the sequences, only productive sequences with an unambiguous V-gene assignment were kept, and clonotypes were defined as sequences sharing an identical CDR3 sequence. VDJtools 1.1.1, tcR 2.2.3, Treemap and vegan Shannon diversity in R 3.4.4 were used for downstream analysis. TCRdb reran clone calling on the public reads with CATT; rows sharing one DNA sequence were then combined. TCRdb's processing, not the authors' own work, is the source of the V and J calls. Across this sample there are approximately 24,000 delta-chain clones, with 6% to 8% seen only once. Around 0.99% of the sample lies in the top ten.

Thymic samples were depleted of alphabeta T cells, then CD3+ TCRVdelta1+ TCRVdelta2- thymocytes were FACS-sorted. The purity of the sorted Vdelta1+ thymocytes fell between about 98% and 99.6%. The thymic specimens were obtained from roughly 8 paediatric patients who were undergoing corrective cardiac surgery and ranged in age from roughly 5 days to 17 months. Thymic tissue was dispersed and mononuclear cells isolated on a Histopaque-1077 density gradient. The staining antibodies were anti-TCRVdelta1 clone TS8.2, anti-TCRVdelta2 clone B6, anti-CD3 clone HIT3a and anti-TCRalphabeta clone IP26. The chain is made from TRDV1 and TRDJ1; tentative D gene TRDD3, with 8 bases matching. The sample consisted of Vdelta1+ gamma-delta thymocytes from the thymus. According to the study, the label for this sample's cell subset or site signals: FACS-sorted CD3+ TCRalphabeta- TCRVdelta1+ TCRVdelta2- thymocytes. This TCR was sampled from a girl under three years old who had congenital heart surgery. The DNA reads TGTGCTCTTGGGGATCCACCAGGCCTTCCTCGGCTGGGGGACCTCCGGTGTACCGATAAACTCATCTTT. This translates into CALGDPPGLPRLGDLRCTDKLIF.